One sample yielded the 11 T cell receptor beta chains listed below, sequenced in a study of beta chain features in type 1 diabetes. Expressed TCRB transcripts were sequenced, since all the RNA that had been isolated was reverse transcribed. Sequenced by immunoSEQ multiplex PCR; TCRdb stores in-frame clones only, minus some. The sample lists over 150,000 clones; 7.5% to 10% were seen once. The sequenced sample consisted of central memory CD4+ T cells from blood. The source of these receptors is a man younger than 30 in good health.

This clone has at least ten counts. The genes are TRBV4-2 and TRBJ1-2; D is possibly TRBD1 (5 bases). Germline V CDR1 and CDR2: LGHNA, YNFKEQ. The CDR3 is 15 amino acids. V was pared by 1 base and J by 4 bases, with 13 bases between. The CDR3 bases are TGTGCCAGCAGCCAAGTCGGGACTACAGGCTATGGCTACACCTTC. Protein product: CASSQVGTTGYGYTF.

The chain employs TRBV11-3 and TRBJ2-7; D perhaps matches TRBD2 (6 bases). The germline V and J ends were trimmed by 5 bases and 6 bases, with 8 bases remaining between them. The CDR3 consists of 11 residues. Per germline, CDR1 SGHNT and CDR2 YENEEA. This CDR3 is CASSTGGEQYF. CDR3 nucleotide sequence: TGTGCCAGCAGCACCGGGGGCGAGCAGTACTTC.

The table lists this clone with a few counts. The V call is TRBV6-1, the J call TRBJ2-4; TRBD2 matches 14 bases. In germline, CDR1 is MNHNS, CDR2 SASEGT. After removal of 7 bases from V and 9 bases from J, the junction contained 5 bases not matched to a gene. The CDR3 is 14 amino acids. DNA of the CDR3: TGTGCCAGCAATCCCGGACTAGCGGGGGGCATTCAGTACTTC. The encoded protein is CASNPGLAGGIQYF.

This clone was detected many times. The V call is TRBV4-3, the J call TRBJ2-7, with 15 positions matching TRBD2. This CDR3 contains 18 residues. V shed 0 bases and J 7 bases; nucleotides not matched to a gene: 10. Germline CDR1 is LGHNA and CDR2 is YSLEER. CDR3 amino acids: CASSQDPGTSGRRGEQYF. The DNA of the CDR3 is TGCGCCAGCAGCCAAGATCCCGGGACTAGCGGGAGGCGGGGGGAGCAGTACTTC.

This clone turned up a few times. The chain joins TRBV2 to TRBJ2-7; 13 positions agree with TRBD2. The V segment lost 10 bases and the J segment 7 bases; nucleotides outside the gene matches: 10. The length of the CDR3 is 14 residues. In germline, CDR1 is SNHLY, CDR2 FYNNEI. CDR3 amino acids: CATKPGLAGVEQYF. For the CDR3, the DNA is TGTGCCACAAAACCCGGACTAGCGGGAGTTGAGCAGTACTTC.

This clone was detected only a few times. The rearrangement links TRBV18 to TRBJ2-3, with 7 bases lining up with TRBD1. Germline V lookup: CDR1 KGHSH, CDR2 LQKENI. CDR3 length equals 15 residues. V gave up 1 base and J gave up 2 bases; unmatched junction bases: 3. The CDR3 spells CASSPRQGHTDTQYF. CDR3 coding DNA: TGTGCCAGCTCACCACGACAGGGCCACACAGATACGCAGTATTTT. The full variable domain, with the rest looked up from reference TRBV18 and TRBJ2-3, is NAGVMQNPRHLVRRRGQEARLRCSPMKGHSHVYWYRQLPEEGLKFMVYLQKENIIDESGMPKERFSAEFPKEGPSILRIQQVVRGDSAAYFCASSPRQGHTDTQYFGPGTRLTVL.

The chain joins TRBV7-3 to TRBJ2-3; D might be TRBD2 (6 bases). CDR1 is SGHTA, CDR2 FQGTGA, per germline. Trimming pared 1 base from V and 2 bases from J, leaving 10 bases between. The length of the CDR3 is 15 residues. The DNA of the CDR3 is TGTGCCAGCAGCTTAAACGGGAGACCCACAGATACGCAGTATTTT. This sequence encodes CASSLNGRPTDTQYF.

In its sample, this clone was seen a few times. The gene calls are TRBV7-6 and TRBJ2-7, with a tentative D call TRBD1 (6 bases). CDR3 size: 16 residues. Per germline, CDR1 SGHVS and CDR2 FNYEAQ. The V gene lost 0 bases and the J gene lost 2 bases, with 14 bases spanning the gap. CDR3 sequence reads: CASSLALSDSAYEQYF. Here the CDR3 DNA reads TGTGCCAGCAGCTTAGCGCTTTCGGACAGCGCCTACGAGCAGTACTTC. The variable domain in full, completed from reference TRBV7-6 and TRBJ2-7, reads GAGVSQSPRYKVTKRGQDVALRCDPISGHVSLYWYRQALGQGPEFLTYFNYEAQQDKSGLPNDRFSAERPEGSISTLTIQRTEQRDSAMYRCASSLALSDSAYEQYFGPGTRLTVT.

This clone was recorded many times. The chain has TRBV18 and TRBJ2-3; a weak D match, TRBD1 (5 bases). The germline gives CDR1 KGHSH, CDR2 LQKENI. The CDR3 loop spans 12 amino acids. The V gene lost 6 bases and the J gene lost 5 bases, with 9 bases spanning the gap. CDR3 in DNA: TGTGCCAGCTCGCGCAGGGAAGATACGCAGTATTTT. Its translation: CASSRREDTQYF.

The chain links TRBV2 to TRBJ2-7; D is possibly TRBD1 (5 bases). Germline assignment: CDR1 SNHLY and CDR2 FYNNEI. This CDR3 has 12 residues. V lost 5 bases, J lost 5 bases, and 10 bases lay in between. For the CDR3, the DNA is TGTGCCAGCAGTCCAGGGCGCCACGAGCAGTACTTC. Its translation: CASSPGRHEQYF.

This clone was seen a few times. The chain links TRBV9 to TRBJ1-2; 9 bases map to TRBD1. V lost 3 bases and J lost 0; bases outside the gene matches: 6. CDR3 size: 16 residues. Germline assignment: CDR1 SGDLS and CDR2 YYNGEE. This chain's CDR3 is CASSARTGGPNYGYTF. The CDR3 coding sequence is TGTGCCAGCAGCGCCCGAACAGGGGGCCCTAACTATGGCTACACCTTC.